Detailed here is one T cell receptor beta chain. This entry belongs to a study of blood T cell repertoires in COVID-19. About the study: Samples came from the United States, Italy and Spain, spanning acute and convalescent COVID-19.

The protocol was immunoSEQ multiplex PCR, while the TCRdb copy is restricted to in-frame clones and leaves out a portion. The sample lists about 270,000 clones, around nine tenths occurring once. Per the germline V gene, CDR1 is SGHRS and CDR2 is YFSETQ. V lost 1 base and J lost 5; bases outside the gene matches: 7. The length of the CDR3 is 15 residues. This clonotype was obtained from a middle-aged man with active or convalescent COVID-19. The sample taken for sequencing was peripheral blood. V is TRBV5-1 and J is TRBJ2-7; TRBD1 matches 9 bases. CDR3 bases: TGCGCCAGCAGCTTGTCAACAGGGGGCCCGGACGAGCAGTACTTC. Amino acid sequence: CASSLSTGGPDEQYF.